This is a list of T cell receptor beta chains from one sample in a study of follicular helper T cells after annual influenza vaccination. Profiled with immunoSEQ multiplex PCR; TCRdb holds only in-frame clones, not every one. The sample has approximately 1,300 clones, less than 70% seen once. The source material was CXCR5+ CD38+ circulating T follicular helper cells from blood, sampled 7 days after influenza vaccination. The receptors shown here come from an adult who received the influenza vaccine. CDR3s include the opening cysteine and the closing phenylalanine or tryptophan. A D gene is named only where the DNA matches it firmly. For some rows the clone size is stated as once, few or many, or as a class when expanded; others skip it.

CASSFGTGRETQYF	TGTGCCAGCAGCTTCGGGACAGGGAGAGAGACCCAGTACTTC	TRBJ2-5	TRBD1	TRBV7-8	once
CASSPVTQGWSNQPQHF	TGTGCCAGCAGTCCAGTTACACAGGGATGGAGCAATCAGCCCCAGCATTTT	TRBJ1-5	-	TRBV2	few
CASSGSIRRGGTDTQYF	TGTGCCAGCAGCGGATCGATTAGGAGAGGCGGCACAGATACGCAGTATTTT	TRBJ2-3	-	TRBV5-8	-
CASRKTTVNTEAFF	TGTGCCAGCAGAAAAACTACAGTGAACACTGAAGCTTTCTTT	TRBJ1-1	-	TRBV6-6	-
CASSLGLADQETQYF	TGTGCCAGCAGCCTGGGACTAGCGGACCAAGAGACCCAGTACTTC	TRBJ2-5	TRBD2	TRBV7-9	-
CSLRASGSYEQFF	TGCAGCCTCCGAGCTAGCGGGAGCTATGAGCAGTTCTTC	TRBJ2-1	TRBD2	TRBV29-1	-
CATRGQNNEKLFF	TGTGCCACCCGGGGACAGAACAATGAAAAACTGTTTTTT	TRBJ1-4	TRBD1	TRBV28	-
CAWSRGFEAFF	TGTGCCTGGAGTCGTGGGTTTGAAGCTTTCTTT	TRBJ1-1	-	TRBV30	-
CASSARQGNQPQHF	TGTGCCAGCAGTGCGCGGCAGGGCAATCAGCCCCAGCATTTT	TRBJ1-5	-	TRBV2	few
CASSSLTRASTDTQYF	TGTGCCAGCAGCTCATTGACTAGGGCTAGCACAGATACGCAGTATTTT	TRBJ2-3	-	TRBV7-3	-
CASVSGISYEQYF	TGTGCCAGCGTTAGCGGGATCTCCTACGAGCAGTACTTC	TRBJ2-7	TRBD2	TRBV2	-
CASSQGRVSGNTIYF	TGTGCCAGCAGCCAAGGAAGAGTATCTGGAAACACCATATATTTT	TRBJ1-3	-	TRBV4-2	-
CATSRVGSVVAGELFF	TGTGCCACCAGCAGAGTTGGTTCGGTGGTGGCCGGGGAGCTGTTTTTT	TRBJ2-2	-	TRBV15	-
CASSLAGQGVHEQYF	TGTGCCAGCAGCTTAGCGGGACAGGGGGTCCACGAGCAGTACTTC	TRBJ2-7	TRBD1	TRBV7-9	once
CASSPDRIKAGYTF	TGTGCCAGCAGCCCGGACAGGATAAAGGCTGGCTACACCTTC	TRBJ1-2	TRBD1	TRBV11-2	-
CSAELNEKLFF	TGCAGTGCCGAACTAAATGAAAAACTGTTTTTT	TRBJ1-4	-	TRBV20-1	few
CASSLAGAGYNEQFF	TGTGCCAGCAGCTTAGCGGGGGCAGGGTACAATGAGCAGTTCTTC	TRBJ2-1	-	TRBV7-8	-
CSVKTGTGGYEQYF	TGCAGCGTTAAGACCGGGACAGGGGGCTACGAGCAGTACTTC	TRBJ2-7	TRBD1	TRBV29-1	once
CALSKQGQGADGYTF	TGTGCCCTCAGCAAACAGGGACAGGGGGCGGATGGCTACACCTTC	TRBJ1-2	TRBD1	TRBV10-3	once
CASSLAKGNIQYF	TGTGCCAGCTCCTTAGCGAAGGGGAACATTCAGTACTTC	TRBJ2-4	-	TRBV18	-
CASSLLSNTEAFF	TGTGCCAGCAGCCTCCTTTCGAACACTGAAGCTTTCTTT	TRBJ1-1	-	TRBV7-3	-
CASSPSLGANVLTF	TGTGCCAGCAGCCCCTCCCTGGGGGCCAACGTCCTGACTTTC	TRBJ2-6	-	TRBV9	-
CASSAQGNGYTF	TGTGCCAGCAGCGCACAGGGGAATGGCTACACCTTC	TRBJ1-2	TRBD1	TRBV11-3	-
CASEASGYGYTF	TGTGCCAGCGAGGCATCAGGCTATGGCTACACCTTC	TRBJ1-2	-	TRBV28	once
CASSLAGRGSRYEQYF	TGTGCCAGCAGCTTGGCGGGCAGGGGAAGTCGGTACGAGCAGTACTTC	TRBJ2-7	-	TRBV5-6	-
CASSLGDYYRQFF	TGTGCCAGCAGCTTAGGGGACTACTACCGACAGTTCTTC	TRBJ2-1	TRBD2	TRBV11-2	few
CATSRGAGATDTQYF	TGTGCCACCAGCAGAGGGGCGGGAGCGACAGATACGCAGTATTTT	TRBJ2-3	TRBD2	TRBV15	-
CARNRGGDYGYTF	TGTGCCAGAAACAGGGGAGGTGACTATGGCTACACCTTC	TRBJ1-2	TRBD1	TRBV30	-
CSVAVSTDTQYF	TGCAGCGTTGCAGTGAGCACAGATACGCAGTATTTT	TRBJ2-3	-	TRBV29-1	-
CASSPLRTSGVNEQFF	TGTGCCAGCAGCCCCTTACGGACCTCGGGGGTTAATGAGCAGTTCTTC	TRBJ2-1	-	TRBV28	-
CASSLETERNTEAFF	TGTGCCAGCAGCTTAGAGACCGAGCGAAACACTGAAGCTTTCTTT	TRBJ1-1	-	TRBV7-9	-
CASRGYGGELFF	TGTGCCAGCAGGGGGTATGGCGGGGAGCTGTTTTTT	TRBJ2-2	-	TRBV28	-
CASSRTGINAEAFF	TGTGCCAGCTCCCGGACAGGGATAAACGCTGAAGCTTTCTTT	TRBJ1-1	TRBD1	TRBV2	few
CASSLSEGARTEAFF	TGTGCCAGCAGTTTATCCGAGGGGGCTAGAACTGAAGCTTTCTTT	TRBJ1-1	TRBD1	TRBV28	-
CASTSPHQGRWTEAFF	TGTGCCAGTACCTCCCCCCATCAGGGGCGGTGGACTGAAGCTTTCTTT	TRBJ1-1	-	TRBV19	-
CASRPWGPGANVLTF	TGTGCCAGCAGACCATGGGGGCCTGGGGCCAACGTCCTGACTTTC	TRBJ2-6	-	TRBV28	-
CASSLRDDNEQFF	TGTGCCAGCTCACTCCGAGATGACAATGAGCAGTTCTTC	TRBJ2-1	-	TRBV18	-
CASSLALGEQYF	TGTGCCAGCAGTCTAGCCTTGGGAGAGCAGTACTTC	TRBJ2-7	-	TRBV28	-
CASSRTSGSYNEQFF	TGTGCCAGCAGCCGAACTAGCGGATCTTACAATGAGCAGTTCTTC	TRBJ2-1	TRBD2	TRBV11-3	-
CASSRGERTYEQYF	TGTGCCAGCAGCCGCGGGGAGAGAACCTACGAGCAGTACTTC	TRBJ2-7	-	TRBV11-2	few
CASSQGDQNRKTYGYTF	TGCGCCAGCAGCCAGGGAGACCAGAACCGAAAGACCTATGGCTACACCTTC	TRBJ1-2	-	TRBV4-1	-
CASSVRLGNEQFF	TGTGCCAGCAGTGTTCGTTTAGGCAATGAGCAGTTCTTC	TRBJ2-1	-	TRBV2	large
CASSFFGEKLFF	TGTGCCAGCAGTTTCTTTGGGGAAAAACTGTTTTTT	TRBJ1-4	-	TRBV27	once
CASSSLVRFYGYTF	TGTGCCAGCAGTTCCCTCGTGAGATTCTATGGCTACACCTTC	TRBJ1-2	-	TRBV6-5	-
CASSLGGAGEHGYTF	TGTGCCAGCAGTTTGGGGGGTGCGGGGGAACATGGCTACACCTTC	TRBJ1-2	-	TRBV28	-
CSVEDSDVLTF	TGCAGCGTTGAAGACTCAGACGTCCTGACTTTC	TRBJ2-6	-	TRBV29-1	large
CASSLWDSSSGNTIYF	TGTGCCAGCAGTTTATGGGACAGTTCCTCTGGAAACACCATATATTTT	TRBJ1-3	-	TRBV28	-
CASSYLGQGSYEQYF	TGTGCCAGCAGTTACTTAGGACAGGGAAGCTACGAGCAGTACTTC	TRBJ2-7	TRBD1	TRBV6-6	-
CASSPSPGQVAYEQYF	TGTGCCAGCAGCCCTTCTCCGGGACAGGTCGCCTACGAGCAGTACTTC	TRBJ2-7	TRBD1	TRBV28	-
CATSRDVHSNQPQHF	TGTGCCACCAGCAGGGACGTTCATAGCAATCAGCCCCAGCATTTT	TRBJ1-5	-	TRBV15	-
CASSQGIGEKLFF	TGTGCCAGCAGTCAGGGTATCGGTGAAAAACTGTTTTTT	TRBJ1-4	-	TRBV28	-
CAGERGQPYNEQFF	TGTGCCGGCGAACGGGGACAGCCTTACAATGAGCAGTTCTTC	TRBJ2-1	TRBD1	TRBV30	-
CASSLSSGGRVAGYEQYF	TGTGCCAGCAGTTTATCGAGTGGAGGCCGGGTGGCAGGCTACGAGCAGTACTTC	TRBJ2-7	-	TRBV27	few